This entry features one TCR beta chain sequence. Its antigen is currently unknown. This sample was taken from a study of CD8 T cells in Susac syndrome. Study overall: At the time of blood draw, patients with Susac syndrome were therapy-naive, receiving corticosteroids, or receiving intravenous immunoglobulin alone. Regarding the study as a whole: None of the CD4+ T cell repertoires in Susac syndrome showed clonal expansion.

Roughly 0.45 to 1 ug RNA was reverse transcribed with random hexamers. TCRdb reprocessed the immunoSEQ multiplex PCR reads via MiXCR and lists one record per CDR3 protein. This sample has hundreds of thousands of distinct CDR3 sequences, with about 96% found just once. The receptor was derived from a human donor with Susac syndrome. The sequenced material came from CD4+ T cells from PBMCs.

CDR3 residues: CASSFRTASQQYF. The CDR3 region has the DNA TGTGCCAGCAGTTTCCGGACTGCGTCTCAGCAGTACTTC. The V gene is TRBV12-3 or TRBV12-4, the J gene TRBJ2-7; D is possibly TRBD2 (5 bases). V was trimmed by 3 bases and J by 8 bases, leaving 14 bases between them. The CDR3 consists of 13 residues.